This TCR beta chain was observed in a study of blood T cell repertoires in COVID-19. Whole-study context: Donors in the United States, Italy and Spain gave samples during acute or convalescent COVID-19. PBMCs, B-cell-depleted T cells, or T cells provided the cDNA or gDNA that made up the material.

CDR1 and CDR2 from the germline V gene are SGHRS and YFSETQ. The CDR3 has 18 residues. After removal of 0 bases from V and 3 bases from J, the junction contained 10 bases not matched to a gene. Per the authors' pipeline: Amplification with reference gene primers provided the estimates of nucleated cell counts. Using immunoSEQ multiplex PCR, the repertoire was profiled, and TCRdb retains in-frame clones only, with some absent. V and J calls and clone size are copied from that table; D and trimming were computed from the DNA. This table has 80,000 to 95,000 clones, about 90% appearing once. The receptor comes from a human donor with active COVID-19. The donor label of this sample is uncertain. The V call is TRBV5-1, the J call TRBJ2-1, with 9 bases aligning to TRBD2. The material sequenced was peripheral blood. The CDR3 DNA follows: TGCGCCAGCAGCTTGGCCCCCGTCCTAGCGGGGATCTACAATGAGCAGTTCTTC. Translating gives CASSLAPVLAGIYNEQFF.